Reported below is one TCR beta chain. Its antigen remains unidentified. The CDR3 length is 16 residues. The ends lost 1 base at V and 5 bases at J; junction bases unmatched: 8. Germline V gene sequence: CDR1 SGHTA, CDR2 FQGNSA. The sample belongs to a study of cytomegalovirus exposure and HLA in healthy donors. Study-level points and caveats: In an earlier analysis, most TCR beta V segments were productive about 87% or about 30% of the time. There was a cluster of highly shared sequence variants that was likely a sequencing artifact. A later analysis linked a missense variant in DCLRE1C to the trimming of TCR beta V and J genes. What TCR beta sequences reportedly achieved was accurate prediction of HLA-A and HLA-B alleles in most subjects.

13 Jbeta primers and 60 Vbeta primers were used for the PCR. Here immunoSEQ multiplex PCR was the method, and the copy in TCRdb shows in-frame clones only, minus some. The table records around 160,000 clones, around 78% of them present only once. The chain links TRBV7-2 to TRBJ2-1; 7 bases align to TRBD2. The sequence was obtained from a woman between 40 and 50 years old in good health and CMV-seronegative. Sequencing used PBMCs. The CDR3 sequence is CASSLVSLADNNEQFF. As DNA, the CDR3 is TGTGCCAGCAGCTTAGTGTCGCTAGCGGATAACAATGAGCAGTTCTTC.